Below, one T cell receptor (beta chain) is given with its context. Its matching antigen is unknown. Using immunoSEQ multiplex PCR, the repertoire was profiled, and TCRdb retains in-frame clones only, with some absent. Of about 130,000 clones in the sample, over 75% are singletons; the top ten hold approximately 12%. This record belongs to a study of radiation and T cells in renal cell carcinoma. Study-wide background: Nephrectomy followed 15 Gy stereotactic body radiation by 4 weeks. Overall study results and limits: From baseline, blood top tumor clonotypes peaked at 2 weeks post-radiation.

The time point: baseline pretreatment blood. Treatment meaning: 15 Gy SBRT to primary tumor, nephrectomy 4 weeks later. The tumor was a clear cell renal cell carcinoma. The CDR3 has 14 amino acids. Germline-derived CDR1 and CDR2 are LNHDA and SQIVND (reference sequence). Trimming shortened V by 4 bases and J by 3 bases, and 13 bases separated the two germline ends. The V and J genes are TRBV19 and TRBJ2-7, with D maybe TRBD1 (6 bases). Source: blood, taken from a patient whose treatment included radiotherapy and nephrectomy. The receptor's source is a woman aged 45-60 years with renal cell carcinoma. CDR3 sequence (DNA): TGTGCCAGTAGTAAGGACAGTGTTGGCTACGAGCAGTACTTC. Translation gives CASSKDSVGYEQYF.